The 12 T cell receptor beta chains below were found in one sample sequenced in a study of graft-versus-host responses after intestinal transplantation. Only in-frame clones appear in the TCRdb table, and some are missing; sequencing was by immunoSEQ multiplex PCR. The sample carries around 99,000 clones, 93% recorded once. Their target antigens are unknown. The starting material was unstimulated CD8+ T cells sorted from spleen or lymph node cells, obtained before intestinal transplant. The receptors come from a human donor who received an intestinal transplant.

The chain links TRBV11-2 to TRBJ2-5; 9 positions match TRBD1. Germline assignment: CDR1 SGHAT and CDR2 FQNNGV. Losses at the gene ends were 5 bases for V and 4 bases for J; bases not matched to a gene: 5. The CDR3 is made up of 14 amino acids. The CDR3 DNA sequence: TGTGCCAGCAGCACTCCGGGACAGGGAGAGACCCAGTACTTC. It codes for CASSTPGQGETQYF.

The gene calls are TRBV7-2 and TRBJ2-1, with 8 nucleotides matching TRBD2. Germline V lookup: CDR1 SGHTA, CDR2 FQGNSA. With 2 bases clipped from V and 4 bases from J, the junction kept 13 bases outside the gene matches. There are 18 residues in the CDR3. This CDR3 is CASSLWVAGTPGYNEQFF. CDR3 bases: TGTGCCAGCAGCTTATGGGTAGCGGGGACCCCGGGGTACAATGAGCAGTTCTTC. Variable domain in full (rest from reference TRBV7-2 and TRBJ2-1): GAGVSQSPSNKVTEKGKDVELRCDPISGHTALYWYRQSLGQGLEFLIYFQGNSAPDKSGLPSDRFSAERTGGSVSTLTIQRTQQEDSAVYLCASSLWVAGTPGYNEQFFGPGTRLTVL.

The V gene is TRBV9, the J gene TRBJ2-2; 9 bases map to TRBD1. CDR3 length: 14 amino acids. The junction had 1 base not matched to a gene; V was cut back by 0 bases and J by 7 bases. CDR1 SGDLS and CDR2 YYNGEE come from the germline V gene. This CDR3 reads CASSVGQGGGELFF. Written as DNA, the CDR3 is TGTGCCAGCAGCGTAGGACAGGGGGGCGGGGAGCTGTTTTTT.

The rearrangement links TRBV5-1 to TRBJ1-1, with unresolved D. Germline CDR1 and CDR2: SGHRS and YFSETQ. The CDR3 consists of 12 residues. Trimming left V 7 bases short and J 1 base short, with 8 bases between. CDR3 amino acids: CASRGENTEAFF. The CDR3 nucleotides read TGCGCCAGCCGAGGAGAGAACACTGAAGCTTTCTTT.

The chain carries TRBV30 and TRBJ1-2; D is unresolved. CDR1 is GTSNPN, CDR2 SVGIG, per germline (reference sequence). Trimming took off 4 bases at V and 3 bases at J, with 6 bases between the two ends. The CDR3 is 11 amino acids. CDR3 in amino acids: CAWKGDYGYTF. The CDR3 DNA follows: TGTGCCTGGAAAGGAGACTATGGCTACACCTTC.

This rearrangement joins TRBV7-8 to TRBJ2-2, with D possibly matching TRBD2 (6 bases). Germline V gene lookup returns CDR1 SGHVS and CDR2 FQNEAQ. Between the trimmed V and J ends, which lost 5 bases and 4 bases, there was a span of 14 bases. The CDR3 is 15 residues long. CDR3: CASSRRDSPTGELFF. Written as DNA, the CDR3 is TGTGCCAGCAGCCGTCGGGACTCCCCCACCGGGGAGCTGTTTTTT.

The chain has TRBV6-5 and TRBJ2-1; TRBD1 might be the D (6 bases). Trimming removed 5 bases from V and 4 bases from J, with 9 bases in between. The germline gives CDR1 MNHEY, CDR2 SVGAGI. The CDR3 loop spans 13 amino acids. The chain's CDR3 is CASSRQEYNEQFF. CDR3 coding DNA: TGTGCCAGCAGTCGACAGGAGTACAATGAGCAGTTCTTC.

The chain uses TRBV18 and TRBJ2-1, with D tentatively TRBD2 (5 bases). This CDR3 comprises 16 residues. V was clipped by 6 bases and J by 4 bases, with 19 bases between them. Per the germline V gene, CDR1 is KGHSH and CDR2 is LQKENI. CDR3 bases: TGTGCCAGCTCCCGGAGTGCCGGGGAGCTTTACAATGAGCAGTTCTTC. Residues: CASSRSAGELYNEQFF.

The chain employs TRBV30 and TRBJ2-7; TRBD1 aligns across 9 bases. Germline V gene lookup returns CDR1 GTSNPN and CDR2 SVGIG (reference sequence). J was trimmed by 3 bases and V by 6 bases; bases with no gene match: 9. CDR3 size: 14 residues. CDR3 in DNA: TGTGCCTGTAAACCGGGACAGGGCCACTACGAGCAGTACTTC. It codes for CACKPGQGHYEQYF.

The rearrangement joins TRBV25-1 to TRBJ2-4; TRBD2 agrees at 10 bases. This CDR3 has 16 amino acids. In germline, CDR1 is MGHDK, CDR2 SYGVNS. The ends lost 3 bases at V and 0 bases at J; junction bases unmatched: 2. This CDR3 reads CASSDTSGVAKNIQYF. For the CDR3, the DNA is TGTGCCAGCAGTGATACTAGCGGGGTAGCCAAAAACATTCAGTACTTC.

The chain links TRBV4-1 to TRBJ2-7, with 8 bases that match TRBD1. The CDR3 loop spans 15 amino acids. V gave up 3 bases and J gave up 0 bases; unmatched junction bases: 4. Germline V gene data show CDR1 as MGHRA and CDR2 as YSYEKL. CDR3 protein: CASSQDRVYSYEQYF. The CDR3 region has the DNA TGCGCCAGCAGCCAGGACAGGGTTTACTCCTACGAGCAGTACTTC.

J is TRBJ2-7 and V is TRBV30; 11 bases match TRBD1. The CDR3 length is 15 residues. Germline V gives CDR1 GTSNPN, CDR2 SVGIG (reference sequence). The V and J ends lost 2 bases and 4 bases, in that order; junction bases with no gene match: 7. The CDR3 reads CAWSITGTGGYEQYF. Here the CDR3 DNA reads TGTGCCTGGAGTATAACCGGGACAGGGGGGTACGAGCAGTACTTC.